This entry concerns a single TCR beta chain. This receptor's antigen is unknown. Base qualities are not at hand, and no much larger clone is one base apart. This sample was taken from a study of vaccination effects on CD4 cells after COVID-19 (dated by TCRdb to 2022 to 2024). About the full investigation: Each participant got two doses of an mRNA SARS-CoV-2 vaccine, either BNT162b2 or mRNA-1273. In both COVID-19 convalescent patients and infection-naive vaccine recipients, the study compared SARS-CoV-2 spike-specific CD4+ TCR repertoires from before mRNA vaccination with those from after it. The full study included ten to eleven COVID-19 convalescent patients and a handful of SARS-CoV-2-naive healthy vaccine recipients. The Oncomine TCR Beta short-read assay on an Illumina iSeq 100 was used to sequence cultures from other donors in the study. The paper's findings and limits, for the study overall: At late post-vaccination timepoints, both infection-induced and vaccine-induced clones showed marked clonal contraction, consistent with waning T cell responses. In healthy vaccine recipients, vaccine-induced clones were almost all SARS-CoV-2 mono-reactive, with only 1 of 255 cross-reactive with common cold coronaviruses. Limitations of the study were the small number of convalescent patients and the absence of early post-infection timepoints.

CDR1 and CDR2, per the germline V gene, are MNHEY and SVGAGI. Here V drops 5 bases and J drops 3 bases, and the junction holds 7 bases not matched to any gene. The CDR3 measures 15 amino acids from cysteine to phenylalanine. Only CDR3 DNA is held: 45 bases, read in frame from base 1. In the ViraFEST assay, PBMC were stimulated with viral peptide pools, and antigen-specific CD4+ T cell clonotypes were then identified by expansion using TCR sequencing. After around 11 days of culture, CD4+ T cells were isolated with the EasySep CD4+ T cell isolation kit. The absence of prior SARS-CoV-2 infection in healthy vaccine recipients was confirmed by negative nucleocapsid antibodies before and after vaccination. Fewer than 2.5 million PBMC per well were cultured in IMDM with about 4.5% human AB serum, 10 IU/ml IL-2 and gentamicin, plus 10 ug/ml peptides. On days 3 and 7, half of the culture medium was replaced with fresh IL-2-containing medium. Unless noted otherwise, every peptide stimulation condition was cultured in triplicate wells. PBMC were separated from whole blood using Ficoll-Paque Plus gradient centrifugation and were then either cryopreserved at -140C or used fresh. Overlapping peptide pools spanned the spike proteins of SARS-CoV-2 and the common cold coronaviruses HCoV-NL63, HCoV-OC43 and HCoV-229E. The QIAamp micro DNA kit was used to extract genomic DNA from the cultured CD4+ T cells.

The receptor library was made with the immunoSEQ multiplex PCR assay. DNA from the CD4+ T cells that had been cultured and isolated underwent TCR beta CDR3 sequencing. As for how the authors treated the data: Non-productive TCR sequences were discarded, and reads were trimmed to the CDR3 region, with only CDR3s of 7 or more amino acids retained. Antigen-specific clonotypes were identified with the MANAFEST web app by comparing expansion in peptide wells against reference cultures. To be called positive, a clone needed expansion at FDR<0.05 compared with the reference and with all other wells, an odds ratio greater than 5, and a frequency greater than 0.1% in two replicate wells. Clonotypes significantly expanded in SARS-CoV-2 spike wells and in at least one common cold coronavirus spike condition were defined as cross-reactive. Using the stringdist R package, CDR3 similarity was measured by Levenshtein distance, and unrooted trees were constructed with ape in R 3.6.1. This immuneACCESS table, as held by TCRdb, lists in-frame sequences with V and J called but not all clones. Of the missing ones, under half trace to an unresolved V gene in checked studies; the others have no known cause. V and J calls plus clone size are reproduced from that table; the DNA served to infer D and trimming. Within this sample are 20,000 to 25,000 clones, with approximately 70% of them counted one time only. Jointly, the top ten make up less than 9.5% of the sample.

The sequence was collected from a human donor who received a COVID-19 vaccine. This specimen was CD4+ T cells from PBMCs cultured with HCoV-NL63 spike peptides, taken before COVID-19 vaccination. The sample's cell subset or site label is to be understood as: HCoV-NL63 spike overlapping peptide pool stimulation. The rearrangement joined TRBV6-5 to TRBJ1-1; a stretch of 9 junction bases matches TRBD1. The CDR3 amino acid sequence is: CASSRGTGKDTEAFF. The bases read TGTGCCAGCAGTAGGGGGACAGGGAAGGACACTGAAGCTTTCTTT.